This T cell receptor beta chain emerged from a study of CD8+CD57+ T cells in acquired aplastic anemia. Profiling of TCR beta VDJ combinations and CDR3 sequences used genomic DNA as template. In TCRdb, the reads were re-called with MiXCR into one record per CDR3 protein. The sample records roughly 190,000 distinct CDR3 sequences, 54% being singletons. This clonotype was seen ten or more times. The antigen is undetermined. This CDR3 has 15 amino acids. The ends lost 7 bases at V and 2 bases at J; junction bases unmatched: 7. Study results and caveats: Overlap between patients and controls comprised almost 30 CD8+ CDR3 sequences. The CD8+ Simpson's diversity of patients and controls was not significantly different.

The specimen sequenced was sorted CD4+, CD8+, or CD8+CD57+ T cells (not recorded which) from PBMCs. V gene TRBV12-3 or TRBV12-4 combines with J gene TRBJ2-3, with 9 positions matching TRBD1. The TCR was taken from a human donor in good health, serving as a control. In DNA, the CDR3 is TGTGCCAGCACCGGGACAGGGCTTATCACAGATACGCAGTATTTT. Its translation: CASTGTGLITDTQYF.